These 22 T cell receptor beta chains came from one sample sequenced in a study of T cell repertoires in cytomegalovirus infection. TCRdb re-called the reads with MiXCR, one entry per CDR3 protein. The data show 700,000 to 900,000 distinct CDR3 sequences, 25% to 35% seen once. Their recognized antigens are unknown. Sequenced here: cultured CD8+ T cells from PBMCs, sampled from culture after CMV antigen stimulation. All receptors come from a human donor in good health (CMV status not recorded). Some clones in this sample may be carry-over from other donors' samples.

This clonotype was seen many times. The rearrangement links TRBV7-2 to TRBJ1-6; D may be TRBD1 (6 bases). Between the trimmed V and J ends, which lost 4 bases and 7 bases, there was a span of 14 bases. The CDR3 contains 15 residues. Looked up from germline, CDR1 is SGHTA and CDR2 is FQGNSA. In nucleotides, the CDR3 is TGTGCCAGCAGCTGGGGGGGGGGGGCGAATTCACCCCTCCACTTT. Its protein is CASSWGGGANSPLHF.

In regard to this clonotype: This may come from a read error, since a much larger clone is one base off. This sequence joins TRBV7-2 and TRBJ2-1, with D perhaps matching TRBD1 (6 bases). CDR3 length: 14 amino acids. Trimming pared 6 bases from V and 6 bases from J, leaving 15 bases between. The germline V gene encodes CDR1 SGHTA and CDR2 FQGNSA. The DNA of the CDR3 is TGTGCCAGCAGGTTCCCGGGACATATCAATGAGCAGTTCTTC. Translated: CASRFPGHINEQFF.

The V call is TRBV2, the J call TRBJ1-1; unclear D gene. Germline values: CDR1 SNHLY, CDR2 FYNNEI. V was pared by 5 bases and J by 3 bases, with 4 bases between. The CDR3 is 11 residues long. The CDR3: CASSTYTEAFF. CDR3 DNA: TGTGCCAGCAGTACTTACACTGAAGCTTTCTTT.

This clonotype was picked up a small number of times. The rearrangement links TRBV4-3 to TRBJ2-3; D is uncertain. The CDR3 spans 16 residues. In germline, CDR1 is LGHNA, CDR2 YSLEER. Deletions cut 1 base from V and 0 bases from J, with 11 bases between. CDR3 in amino acids: CASSQVGYRSTDTQYF. CDR3 coding DNA: TGCGCCAGCAGCCAAGTTGGTTACCGTAGCACAGATACGCAGTATTTT.

There are many counts of this clonotype. This chain joins TRBV7-2 and TRBJ2-3; D may be TRBD1 (6 bases). CDR1 is SGHTA, CDR2 FQGNSA, per germline. V shed 4 bases and J shed 6 bases, with 17 bases lying between them. This CDR3 comprises 15 residues. The CDR3 region is CASSYIGGDWDTQYF. The DNA for the CDR3 is TGTGCCAGCAGCTATATAGGGGGAGACTGGGATACGCAGTATTTT. The entire variable domain, with the rest obtained from reference TRBV7-2 and TRBJ2-3, is as follows: GAGVSQSPSNKVTEKGKDVELRCDPISGHTALYWYRQSLGQGLEFLIYFQGNSAPDKSGLPSDRFSAERTGGSVSTLTIQRTQQEDSAVYLCASSYIGGDWDTQYFGPGTRLTVL.

The chain is built from TRBV11-2 and TRBJ1-1; the D is unclear. Trimming took off 4 bases at V and 5 bases at J, with 23 bases between the two ends. There are 17 residues in the CDR3. In germline, CDR1 is SGHAT, CDR2 FQNNGV. This CDR3 is CASSYWSGKTLHTEAFF. CDR3 nucleotide sequence: TGTGCCAGCAGCTACTGGTCCGGAAAGACCCTCCATACTGAAGCTTTCTTT.

The rearrangement joins TRBV12-3 or TRBV12-4 to TRBJ2-3, with D possibly being TRBD1 (5 bases). The CDR3 sequence is 14 residues long. The V gene lost 5 bases and the J gene lost 2 bases, with 11 bases spanning the gap. CDR3: CASSPIQVTDTQYF. The CDR3 nucleotides read TGTGCCAGCAGTCCAATACAGGTCACAGATACGCAGTATTTT.

In its sample, this clonotype was seen a few times. The chain employs TRBV6-5 and TRBJ2-1; D remains ambiguous. V was clipped by 2 bases and J by 9 bases, with 14 bases between them. The CDR3 covers 14 residues. Germline V gives CDR1 MNHEY, CDR2 SVGAGI. As DNA, the CDR3 is TGTGCCAGCAGTTACGGGCTAACGACGGGTGAGCAGTTCTTC. Residues: CASSYGLTTGEQFF.

This clonotype turned up a few times. The rearrangement joins TRBV27 to TRBJ2-3; maybe TRBD1 (5 bases). Trimming took off 7 bases at V and 6 bases at J, with 8 bases between the two ends. In germline, CDR1 is MNHEY, CDR2 SMNVEV (reference sequence). The CDR3 runs to 11 residues. The CDR3 reads CASTNRDTQYF. The DNA of the CDR3 is TGTGCCAGCACAAACAGGGATACGCAGTATTTT.

This clonotype was detected ten times or more. V gene TRBV2 combines with J gene TRBJ2-7, with D unresolved. V was clipped by 4 bases and J by 3 bases, with 19 bases between them. The CDR3 is made up of 16 amino acids. Germline V gene sequence: CDR1 SNHLY, CDR2 FYNNEI. CDR3 sequence reads: CASSALGQGMYYEQYF. The CDR3 region has the DNA TGTGCCAGCAGTGCCCTCGGCCAAGGGATGTACTACGAGCAGTACTTC.

The chain carries TRBV5-1 and TRBJ2-3; 11 nucleotides align to TRBD2. The germline CDR1 and CDR2 sequences are SGHRS and YFSETQ. Losses at the gene ends were 1 base for V and 6 bases for J; bases not matched to a gene: 10. The CDR3 has 17 residues. CDR3 in amino acids: CASSLKPNSGGADTQYF. DNA of the CDR3: TGCGCCAGCAGCTTGAAGCCGAATAGCGGGGGGGCTGATACGCAGTATTTT.

This clonotype has more than one count but fewer than ten. V usage is TRBV20-1 and J usage is TRBJ2-7; D ambiguous. CDR3 size: 13 residues. Trimming removed 3 bases at V and 3 bases at J, with 12 bases between. Looked up from germline, CDR1 is DFQATT and CDR2 is SNEGSKA (reference sequence). The CDR3 sequence is CSARPGTDYEQYF. CDR3 bases: TGCAGTGCTAGGCCCGGAACGGACTACGAGCAGTACTTC.

This clonotype has a count of ten or more. The rearrangement uses TRBV12-3 or TRBV12-4 and TRBJ2-3; D gene ambiguous. CDR3 length equals 14 residues. V was shortened by 5 bases and J by 0 bases, with 9 bases between the two germline ends. DNA for the CDR3: TGTGCCAGCAGTCCGACACTTAGCACAGATACGCAGTATTTT. It yields the protein CASSPTLSTDTQYF.

This clonotype was seen many times. The V gene is TRBV6-5, the J gene TRBJ1-2; the match to TRBD1 covers 7 bases. After removal of 0 bases from V and 0 bases from J, the junction contained 19 bases not matched to a gene. This CDR3 contains 21 residues. From germline, CDR1 is MNHEY and CDR2 SVGAGI. In DNA form, the CDR3 reads TGTGCCAGCAGTTACTCCTCCTCTGACCTACGGGACAGCGAAGCTAACTATGGCTACACCTTC. Amino acid sequence: CASSYSSSDLRDSEANYGYTF.

The genes are TRBV14 and TRBJ1-2; 7 bases agree with TRBD1. CDR3 length: 16 amino acids. The germline CDR1 and CDR2 sequences are SGHDN and FVKESK. V was clipped by 5 bases and J by 5 bases; unmatched bases: 14. The CDR3 region is CASSEGGQARWYGYTF. DNA for the CDR3: TGTGCCAGCAGCGAAGGAGGACAGGCCAGGTGGTATGGCTACACCTTC.

V usage is TRBV7-8 and J usage is TRBJ2-1; D possibly matches TRBD1 or TRBD2 (6 bases each). This CDR3 region has 18 residues. The V and J ends lost 5 bases and 4 bases respectively, with 24 bases between them. Germline CDR1 SGHVS, CDR2 FQNEAQ. The CDR3 reads CASSLGGPGTKAYNEQFF. The CDR3 DNA is TGTGCCAGCAGCCTCGGGGGCCCCGGGACCAAGGCTTACAATGAGCAGTTCTTC. Supplemented by reference TRBV7-8 and TRBJ2-1, the full variable domain reads GAGVSQSPRYKVAKRGQDVALRCDPISGHVSLFWYQQALGQGPEFLTYFQNEAQLDKSGLPSDRFFAERPEGSVSTLKIQRTQQEDSAVYLCASSLGGPGTKAYNEQFFGPGTRLTVL.

The rearrangement uses TRBV20-1 and TRBJ2-7, with D possibly TRBD1 on 5 matching bases. Trimming shortened V by 5 bases and J by 3 bases, and 14 bases separated the two germline ends. The germline V gene has CDR1 DFQATT and CDR2 SNEGSKA (reference sequence). The CDR3 totals 13 residues. CDR3 in amino acids: CSALPPGNYEQYV. The CDR3 coding sequence is TGCAGTGCTCTTCCGCCAGGGAACTACGAGCAGTACGTC.

At least ten counts were recorded for this clonotype. V gene TRBV27 combines with J gene TRBJ2-1; the D is unclear. CDR1 is MNHEY, CDR2 SMNVEV, per germline (reference sequence). V dropped 0 bases and J dropped 3 bases, with 6 bases sitting between them. The CDR3 contains 14 residues. The CDR3: CASSLSASYNEQFF. CDR3 coding DNA: TGTGCCAGCAGTTTATCGGCTAGCTACAATGAGCAGTTCTTC.

The chain recombines TRBV27 with TRBJ2-3, with unresolved D. Between the trimmed V and J ends, which lost 6 bases and 1 base, there was a span of 11 bases. This CDR3 has 14 residues. CDR1 and CDR2 (germline): MNHEY, SMNVEV (reference sequence). The CDR3, as DNA: TGTGCCAGCAGACTATCTTACGGCACAGATACGCAGTATTTT. Translating it yields CASRLSYGTDTQYF.

This clonotype was detected only a few times. The chain employs TRBV9 and TRBJ2-3; TRBD1 matches at 11 bases. There are 16 residues in the CDR3. Losses at the gene ends were 2 bases for V and 3 bases for J; bases not matched to a gene: 5. Looked up from germline, CDR1 is SGDLS and CDR2 is YYNGEE. This CDR3 reads CASSVRDRGLTDTQYF. In DNA form, the CDR3 reads TGTGCCAGCAGCGTCCGGGACAGGGGGTTAACAGATACGCAGTATTTT.

The chain combines TRBV7-2 with TRBJ1-1; no clear D. This CDR3 has 15 amino acids. Germline V lookup: CDR1 SGHTA, CDR2 FQGNSA. V lost 2 bases and J 3 bases, leaving 13 bases between the germline ends. The CDR3 sequence is CASSLLWQTDTEAFF. In DNA form, the CDR3 reads TGTGCCAGCAGCTTACTTTGGCAGACGGACACTGAAGCTTTCTTT.

This chain uses TRBV5-6 with TRBJ2-1; TRBD2 is a possible D gene (6 bases). The CDR3 is made up of 17 amino acids. The V gene lost 0 bases and the J gene lost 3 bases, with 16 bases spanning the gap. The germline V gene has CDR1 SGHDT and CDR2 YYEEEE. CDR3 region: CASSLANSWDFYNEQFF. The CDR3 nucleotides are TGTGCCAGCAGCTTGGCGAACTCCTGGGACTTCTACAATGAGCAGTTCTTC.